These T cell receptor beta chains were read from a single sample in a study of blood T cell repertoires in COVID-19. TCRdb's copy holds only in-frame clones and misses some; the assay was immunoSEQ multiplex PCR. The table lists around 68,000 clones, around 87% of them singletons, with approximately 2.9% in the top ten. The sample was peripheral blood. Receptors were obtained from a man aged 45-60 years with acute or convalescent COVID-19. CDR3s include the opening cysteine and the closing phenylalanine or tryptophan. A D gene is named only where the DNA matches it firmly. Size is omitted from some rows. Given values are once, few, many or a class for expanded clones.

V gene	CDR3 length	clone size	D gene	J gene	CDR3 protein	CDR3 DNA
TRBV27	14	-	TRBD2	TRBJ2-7	CASSLSGRLYEQYF	TGTGCCAGCAGTCTGAGCGGGAGGCTGTACGAGCAGTACTTC
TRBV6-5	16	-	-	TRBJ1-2	CASSYSATGVTYGYTF	TGTGCCAGCAGTTACTCTGCGACAGGCGTAACATATGGCTACACCTTC
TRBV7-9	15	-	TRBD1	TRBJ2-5	CASSVRDSTSGTQYF	TGTGCCAGCAGCGTCCGGGACAGCACCTCGGGGACCCAGTACTTC
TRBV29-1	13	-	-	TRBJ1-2	CSVEVAPGGGYTF	TGCAGCGTTGAAGTAGCCCCTGGCGGGGGCTACACCTTC
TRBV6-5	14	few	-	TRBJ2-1	CASSYNAVGGEQFF	TGTGCCAGCAGTTATAATGCTGTGGGGGGTGAGCAGTTCTTC
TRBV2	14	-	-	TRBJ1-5	CASSETESNQPQHF	TGTGCCAGCAGTGAAACAGAAAGCAATCAGCCCCAGCATTTT
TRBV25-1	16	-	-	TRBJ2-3	CASSELGGATHDTQYF	TGTGCCAGCAGTGAATTGGGGGGAGCTACACATGATACGCAGTATTTT
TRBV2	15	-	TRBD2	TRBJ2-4	CASSSLAVFGNIQYF	TGTGCCAGCAGTTCACTAGCGGTCTTTGGGAACATTCAGTACTTC
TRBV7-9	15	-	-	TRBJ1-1	CASSINLGRNTEAFF	TGTGCCAGCAGCATAAACCTAGGGAGGAACACTGAAGCTTTCTTT
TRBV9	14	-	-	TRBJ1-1	CASSVAWAGTEAFF	TGTGCCAGCAGCGTAGCTTGGGCAGGGACTGAAGCTTTCTTT
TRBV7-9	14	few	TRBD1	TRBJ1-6	CASSSGTVESPLHF	TGTGCCAGCAGCTCGGGGACAGTTGAGTCACCCCTCCACTTT
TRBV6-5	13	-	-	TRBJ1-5	CASKRTANQPQHF	TGTGCCAGTAAGAGGACAGCTAATCAGCCCCAGCATTTT
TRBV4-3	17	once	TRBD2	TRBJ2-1	CASSQDFGTSNRNEQFF	TGCGCCAGCAGCCAAGATTTCGGGACTAGCAACAGGAATGAGCAGTTCTTC
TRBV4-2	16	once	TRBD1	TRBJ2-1	CASSQLTGDEYNEQFF	TGTGCCAGCAGCCAGTTGACAGGGGACGAGTACAATGAGCAGTTCTTC
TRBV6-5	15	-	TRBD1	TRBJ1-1	CASVPGTGVLTEAFF	TGTGCCAGCGTACCCGGGACAGGGGTACTGACTGAAGCTTTCTTT
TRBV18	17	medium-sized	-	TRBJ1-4	CASSPIEGGPTNEKLFF	TGTGCCAGCTCACCAATTGAGGGGGGGCCAACTAATGAAAAACTGTTTTTT
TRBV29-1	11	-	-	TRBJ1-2	CSVQGNYGYTF	TGCAGCGTTCAGGGGAACTATGGCTACACCTTC
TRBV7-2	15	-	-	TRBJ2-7	CASSLTGDSSYEQYF	TGTGCCAGCAGCTTAACGGGGGACAGCTCCTACGAGCAGTACTTC
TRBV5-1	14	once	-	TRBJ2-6	CASSLLTGANVLTF	TGCGCCAGCAGCCTGTTAACTGGGGCCAACGTCCTGACTTTC
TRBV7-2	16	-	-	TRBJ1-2	CASSLVADTLNYGYTF	TGTGCCAGCAGCTTAGTGGCGGACACTTTAAACTATGGCTACACCTTC
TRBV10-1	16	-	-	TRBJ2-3	CASSEAAAGRADTQYF	TGCGCCAGCAGTGAGGCGGCGGCGGGACGAGCAGATACGCAGTATTTT
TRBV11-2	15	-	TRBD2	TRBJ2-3	CASSLTSGSTDTQYF	TGTGCCAGCAGCTTGACTAGCGGGAGCACAGATACGCAGTATTTT
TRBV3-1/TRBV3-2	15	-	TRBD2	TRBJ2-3	CASSQVAGGSQEQYF	TGTGCCAGCAGTCAAGTAGCGGGAGGATCCCAAGAGCAGTATTTT